These T cell receptor beta chains were read from a single sample in a study of T cells in localized non-small cell lung cancer. Using immunoSEQ multiplex PCR, the repertoire was profiled, and TCRdb retains in-frame clones only, with some absent. The table has about 82,000 clones, around 81% seen once; the top ten hold 19%. The source was PBMCs, collected before any cancer treatment. The source of these receptors is a man between 40 and 70 years old with stage II squamous cell lung carcinoma. The CDR3 runs from the conserved cysteine through the conserved F or W. A D gene is named only where the DNA matches it firmly. For some rows the clone size is stated as once, few or many, or as a class when expanded; others skip it.

>NA|once|TRBV4-2|TRBJ1-1
TGTGCCAGCAGCCGGGCAGGGAGAACTGAGGCTTTCTTT
CASSRAGRTEAFF
>NA|NA|TRBV27|TRBJ1-3
TGTGCCAGCAGTTTAACCCGGGCCTACTCTGGAAACACCATATATTTT
CASSLTRAYSGNTIYF
>NA|NA|TRBV28|TRBJ1-1
TGTGCCAGCAGTATCTTCGGGAGCAGGGGGAACACTGAAGCTTTCTTT
CASSIFGSRGNTEAFF
>TRBD1|NA|TRBV2|TRBJ1-2
TGTGCCAGCAGCGGACAGGGGGGTGGCTACACCTTC
CASSGQGGGYTF
>TRBD1|NA|TRBV5-1|TRBJ2-2
TGCGCCAGCCGGACAGGGGCGAACACCGGGGAGCTGTTTTTT
CASRTGANTGELFF
>TRBD2|NA|TRBV5-1|TRBJ2-3
TGCGCCAGCAGCTTGGAGCTAGCGGGAGCGGCAGATACGCAGTATTTT
CASSLELAGAADTQYF
>NA|NA|TRBV5-1|TRBJ2-5
TGCGCCAGCAGCTTGGGTCCCGGGGAGGAGACCCAGTACTTC
CASSLGPGEETQYF
>NA|NA|TRBV6-5|TRBJ2-1
TGTGCCAGCAGTTCCCCCCCCGGGCAGTTCTTC
CASSSPPGQFF
>TRBD1|NA|TRBV19|TRBJ2-1
TGTGCCAGTAGTGTCCTCCCAGGGGGCTCCTACAATGAGCAGTTCTTC
CASSVLPGGSYNEQFF
>NA|NA|TRBV5-4|TRBJ2-1
TGTGCCAGCAGCTTGGCGGCGGGCGGCAATGAGCAGTTCTTC
CASSLAAGGNEQFF
>TRBD2|NA|TRBV11-2|TRBJ2-7
TGTGCCAGCAGCCCGATTAGTAGGGCTAGCGGTCATAGCTCCTACGAGCAGTACTTC
CASSPISRASGHSSYEQYF
>TRBD2|NA|TRBV19|TRBJ2-2
TGTGCCAGTCTTAGCGGGAGGGGATACACCGGGGAGCTGTTTTTT
CASLSGRGYTGELFF
>TRBD1|NA|TRBV5-6|TRBJ1-5
TGTGCCAGCAGCCGAGTGGACAGGGATCAGCCCCAGCATTTT
CASSRVDRDQPQHF
>TRBD1|NA|TRBV29-1|TRBJ1-1
TGCAGCGGATACGACAGGGGGGCTTCTAGATCAGAAGCTTTCTTT
CSGYDRGASRSEAFF
>NA|few|TRBV4-3|TRBJ2-2
TGCGCCAGCAGCCTTAGCTTCAGGGCCACCGGGGAGCTGTTTTTT
CASSLSFRATGELFF